The clone carrying this T cell receptor beta chain was observed a few times. This CDR3 region has 15 residues. These data belong to a study of T-cell reconstitution after alpha-beta-depleted transplantation in children. Unique molecular identifiers tagged the TCRbeta library. TCRdb recomputed calls from the PCR reads with MiXCR, one row per CDR3 protein. The table lists some 500,000 distinct CDR3 sequences, around 19% of them singletons, with more than 2.5% in the top ten. The V and J genes are TRBV21-1 and TRBJ2-5; TRBD1 is the table's D call, not checked against the DNA. TRBV21-1 is a pseudogene. The origin of this receptor is a human donor who donated a stem cell graft to a child with acute lymphoblastic leukemia. The sequenced sample was PBMCs from the stem cell graft donor, obtained from the stem cell graft. In DNA, the CDR3 is TGTGCCAGCAGCCCCCACCAGAAGGGGCAGGAGACCCAGTACTTC. It is translated as CASSPHQKGQETQYF.